Each of the 5 T cell receptor beta chains below was sequenced from the same sample in a study of cytomegalovirus exposure and HLA in healthy donors. In the PCR, 60 Vbeta and 13 Jbeta primers were used. Measured with immunoSEQ multiplex PCR; TCRdb has only the in-frame clones, and not every one. The profile shows more than 100,000 clones, 55% to 80% of them singletons. Sequencing used PBMCs. The receptors derive from a woman in her thirties or forties in good health and CMV-seronegative.

The chain combines TRBV19 with TRBJ1-5; D possibly corresponds to TRBD1 (6 bases). CDR1 and CDR2 (germline): LNHDA, SQIVND (reference sequence). Between the trimmed V and J ends, which lost 6 bases and 4 bases, there was a span of 16 bases. The CDR3 length is 15 residues. The CDR3 spells CASSLRHQGNQPQHF. DNA of the CDR3: TGTGCCAGTAGCCTTCGACACCAGGGGAATCAGCCCCAGCATTTT.

This chain links TRBV5-6 with TRBJ1-1; 8 bases line up with TRBD1. Trimming took 3 bases from V and 3 from J; bases not matched to a gene: 10. The CDR3 is 16 residues long. In germline, CDR1 is SGHDT, CDR2 YYEEEE. The CDR3 DNA reads TGTGCCAGCAGCTCCAGACAGGGGATTAGGGACACTGAAGCTTTCTTT. Its translation: CASSSRQGIRDTEAFF. Filled out from reference TRBV5-6 and TRBJ1-1, the complete variable domain reads DAGVTQSPTHLIKTRGQQVTLRCSPKSGHDTVSWYQQALGQGPQFIFQYYEEEERQRGNFPDRFSGHQFPNYSSELNVNALLLGDSALYLCASSSRQGIRDTEAFFGQGTRLTVV.

This clone was counted a few times. V usage is TRBV28 and J usage is TRBJ2-2; 7 bases are shared with TRBD1. This CDR3 region has 16 residues. Germline V lookup: CDR1 MDHEN, CDR2 SYDVKM. Unmatched junction bases numbered 6, after V lost 4 bases and J lost 1 base. The CDR3 protein is CASSSDREMNTGELFF. The CDR3 nucleotides read TGTGCCAGCAGTTCAGACAGGGAAATGAACACCGGGGAGCTGTTTTTT.

In nucleotides, the CDR3 is TGTGCCAGCAGTTCCCCGCAGGCGCTAATCTACAATGAGCAGTTCTTC. Translation gives CASSSPQALIYNEQFF. J is TRBJ2-1 and V is TRBV5-4; D is uncertain. The CDR3 has 16 residues. V was pared by 5 bases and J by 3 bases, with 18 bases between. Germline assignment: CDR1 SGHNT and CDR2 YYREEE (reference sequence).

The chain's CDR3 is CASSRSGGASVTQYF. Here the CDR3 DNA reads TGTGCCAGCAGCCGTAGCGGGGGGGCCTCCGTGACCCAGTACTTC. This chain links TRBV7-2 with TRBJ2-5; TRBD2 agrees at 11 bases. Trimming at V came to 5 bases and at J to 7 bases, leaving 9 bases not matched to a gene. The CDR3 is 15 residues long. The germline CDR1 and CDR2 sequences are SGHTA and FQGNSA.